This T cell receptor (beta chain) was profiled in a study of blood T cell repertoires in COVID-19. The CDR3 is made up of 14 amino acids. Germline assignment: CDR1 LNHDA and CDR2 SQIVND (reference sequence). The V and J ends lost 8 bases and 1 base respectively, with 12 bases between them. The data were produced by immunoSEQ multiplex PCR, yet TCRdb's version contains in-frame clones alone and is incomplete. Of about 270,000 clones listed, roughly 91% are singletons. Participants were placed into cohorts based on the clinical history they reported. The sequence derives from a woman aged 55-75 years in a cohort exposed to, infected with or recovered from COVID-19 (not recorded which). The source material was PBMCs or T cells enriched from blood (not recorded which). The rearrangement uses TRBV19 and TRBJ1-5; perhaps TRBD1 as D (6 bases). The CDR3 spells CASHRVGSNQPQHF. The CDR3 coding sequence is TGTGCCAGTCACAGGGTTGGGAGCAATCAGCCCCAGCATTTT.